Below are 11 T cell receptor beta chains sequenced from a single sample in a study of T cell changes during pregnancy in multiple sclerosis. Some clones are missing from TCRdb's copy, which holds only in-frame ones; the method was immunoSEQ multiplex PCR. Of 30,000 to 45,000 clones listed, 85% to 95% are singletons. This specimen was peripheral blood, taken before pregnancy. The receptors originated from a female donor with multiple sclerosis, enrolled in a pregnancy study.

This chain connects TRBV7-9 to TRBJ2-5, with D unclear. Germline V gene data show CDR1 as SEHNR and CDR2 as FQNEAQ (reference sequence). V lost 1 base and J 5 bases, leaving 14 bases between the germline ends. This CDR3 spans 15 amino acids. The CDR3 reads CASSLGPSQTETQYF. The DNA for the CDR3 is TGTGCCAGCAGCTTAGGTCCATCCCAAACTGAGACCCAGTACTTC.

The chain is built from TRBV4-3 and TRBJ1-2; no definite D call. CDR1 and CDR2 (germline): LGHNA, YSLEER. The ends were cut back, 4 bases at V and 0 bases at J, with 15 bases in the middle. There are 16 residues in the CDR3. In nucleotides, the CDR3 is TGCGCCAGCAGCCCCCACCACGGTGAAGCTAACTATGGCTACACCTTC. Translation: CASSPHHGEANYGYTF.

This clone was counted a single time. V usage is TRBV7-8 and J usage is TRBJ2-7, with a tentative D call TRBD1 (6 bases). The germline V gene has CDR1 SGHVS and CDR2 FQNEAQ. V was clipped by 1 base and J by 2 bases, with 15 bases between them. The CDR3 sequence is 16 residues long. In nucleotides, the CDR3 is TGTGCCAGCAGCTTAGGAGGGCAGGGGAACACCTACGAGCAGTACTTC. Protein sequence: CASSLGGQGNTYEQYF.

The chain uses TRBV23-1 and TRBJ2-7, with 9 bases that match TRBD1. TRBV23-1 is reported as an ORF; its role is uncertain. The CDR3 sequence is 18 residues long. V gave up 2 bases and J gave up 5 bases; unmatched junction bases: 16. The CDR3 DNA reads TGCGCCAGCAGTCAAAGGGAGCTCGCGGACAGGGGCAGGGACGAGCAGTACTTC. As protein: CASSQRELADRGRDEQYF.

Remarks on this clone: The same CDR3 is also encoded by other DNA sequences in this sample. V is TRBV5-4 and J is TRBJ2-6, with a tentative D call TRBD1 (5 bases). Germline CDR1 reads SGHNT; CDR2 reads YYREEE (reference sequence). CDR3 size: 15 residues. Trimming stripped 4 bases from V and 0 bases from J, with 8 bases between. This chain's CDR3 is CASSLDSSGANVLTF. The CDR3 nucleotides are TGTGCCAGCAGCCTAGACAGCTCTGGGGCCAACGTCCTGACTTTC.

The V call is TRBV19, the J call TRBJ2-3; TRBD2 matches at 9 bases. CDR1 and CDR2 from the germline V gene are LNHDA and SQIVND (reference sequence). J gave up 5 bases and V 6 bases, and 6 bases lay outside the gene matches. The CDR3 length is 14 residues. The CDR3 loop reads CASRKLAGLDTQYF. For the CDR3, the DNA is TGTGCCAGTAGGAAACTAGCGGGTTTAGATACGCAGTATTTT.

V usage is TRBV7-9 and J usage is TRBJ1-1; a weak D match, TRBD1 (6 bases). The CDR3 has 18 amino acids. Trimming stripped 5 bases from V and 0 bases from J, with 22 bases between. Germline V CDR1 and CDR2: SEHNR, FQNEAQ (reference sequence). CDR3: CASSAGAIGGPMNTEAFF. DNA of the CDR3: TGTGCCAGCAGCGCCGGGGCAATTGGGGGCCCCATGAACACTGAAGCTTTCTTT.

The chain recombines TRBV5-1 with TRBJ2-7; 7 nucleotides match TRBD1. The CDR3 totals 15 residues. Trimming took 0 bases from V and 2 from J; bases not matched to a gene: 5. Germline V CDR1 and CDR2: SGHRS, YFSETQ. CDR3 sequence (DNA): TGCGCCAGCAGCTTGGGGCAGGGGGACACCTACGAGCAGTACTTC. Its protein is CASSLGQGDTYEQYF.

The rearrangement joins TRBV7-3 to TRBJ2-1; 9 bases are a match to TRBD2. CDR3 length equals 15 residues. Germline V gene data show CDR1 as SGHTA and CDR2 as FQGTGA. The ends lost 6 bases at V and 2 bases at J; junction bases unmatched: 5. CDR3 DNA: TGTGCCAGCAGTCTTCGGACTAGCGCCTACAATGAGCAGTTCTTC. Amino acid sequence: CASSLRTSAYNEQFF.

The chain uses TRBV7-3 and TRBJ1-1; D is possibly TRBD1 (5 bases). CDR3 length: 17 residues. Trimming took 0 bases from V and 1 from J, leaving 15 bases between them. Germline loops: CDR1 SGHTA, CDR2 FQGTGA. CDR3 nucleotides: TGTGCCAGCAGCTTAACACAGGTTGAGGCGTGGAACACTGAAGCTTTCTTT. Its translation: CASSLTQVEAWNTEAFF.

The DNA of the CDR3 is TGTGCCAGCAGCAACTCCGGGACAGGGGGCTACGAGCAGTACTTC. Its translation: CASSNSGTGGYEQYF. V usage is TRBV5-4 and J usage is TRBJ2-7; 11 bases agree with TRBD1. The CDR3 extends over 15 amino acids. The trim removed 4 bases at V and 3 bases at J, leaving 6 bases unmatched. From germline, CDR1 is SGHNT and CDR2 YYREEE (reference sequence).